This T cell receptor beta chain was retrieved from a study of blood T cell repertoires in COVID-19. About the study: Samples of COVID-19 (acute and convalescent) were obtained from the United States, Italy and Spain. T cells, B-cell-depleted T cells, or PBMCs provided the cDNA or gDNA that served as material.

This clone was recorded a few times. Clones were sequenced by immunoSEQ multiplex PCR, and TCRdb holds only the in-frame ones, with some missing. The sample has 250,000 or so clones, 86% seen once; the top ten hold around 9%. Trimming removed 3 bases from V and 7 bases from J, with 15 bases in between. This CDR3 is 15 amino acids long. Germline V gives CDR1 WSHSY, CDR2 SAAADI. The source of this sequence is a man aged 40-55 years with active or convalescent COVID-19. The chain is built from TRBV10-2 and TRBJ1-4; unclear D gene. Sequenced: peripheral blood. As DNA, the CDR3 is TGCGCCAGCAGTGATCAGGAAACGGAAAGTGAAAAACTGTTTTTT. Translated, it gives CASSDQETESEKLFF.